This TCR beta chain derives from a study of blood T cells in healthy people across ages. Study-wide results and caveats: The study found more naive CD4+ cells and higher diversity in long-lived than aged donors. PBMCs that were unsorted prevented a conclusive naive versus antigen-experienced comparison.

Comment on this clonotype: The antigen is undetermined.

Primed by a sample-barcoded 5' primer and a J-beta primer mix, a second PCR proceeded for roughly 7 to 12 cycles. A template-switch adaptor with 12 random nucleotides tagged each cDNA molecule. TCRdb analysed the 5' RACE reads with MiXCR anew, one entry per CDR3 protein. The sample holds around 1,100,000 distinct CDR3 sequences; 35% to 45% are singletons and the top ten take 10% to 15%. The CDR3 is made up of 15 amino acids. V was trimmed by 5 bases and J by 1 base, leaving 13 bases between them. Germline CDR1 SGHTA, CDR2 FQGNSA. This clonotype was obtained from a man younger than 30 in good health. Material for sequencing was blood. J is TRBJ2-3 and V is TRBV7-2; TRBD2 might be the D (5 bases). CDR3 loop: CASSLGLPGTDTQYF. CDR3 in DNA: TGTGCCAGCAGCCTCGGACTCCCTGGCACAGATACGCAGTATTTT.